The present entry profiles one T cell receptor beta chain with its context. Unmatched junction bases numbered 4, after V lost 4 bases and J lost 0 bases. The V gene's germline CDR1 is SGHRS and CDR2 YFSETQ. The CDR3 spans 15 residues. A multiplex PCR was run with 60 Vbeta primers and 13 Jbeta primers. TCRdb's table, derived via immunoSEQ multiplex PCR, lists solely in-frame clones and lacks some. The repertoire has 210,000 or so clones, 65% to 90% of them found once; the top ten carry just over 1.4%. This specimen comes from a study of cytomegalovirus exposure and HLA in healthy donors. This sequence joins TRBV5-1 and TRBJ1-1, with 9 bases matching TRBD1. The clonotype was recovered from a girl aged 10 to 17 in good health and CMV-seronegative. Sample: PBMCs. In nucleotides, the CDR3 is TGCGCCAGCAGCCATGGACAGGGGATGAACACTGAAGCTTTCTTT. It encodes CASSHGQGMNTEAFF.